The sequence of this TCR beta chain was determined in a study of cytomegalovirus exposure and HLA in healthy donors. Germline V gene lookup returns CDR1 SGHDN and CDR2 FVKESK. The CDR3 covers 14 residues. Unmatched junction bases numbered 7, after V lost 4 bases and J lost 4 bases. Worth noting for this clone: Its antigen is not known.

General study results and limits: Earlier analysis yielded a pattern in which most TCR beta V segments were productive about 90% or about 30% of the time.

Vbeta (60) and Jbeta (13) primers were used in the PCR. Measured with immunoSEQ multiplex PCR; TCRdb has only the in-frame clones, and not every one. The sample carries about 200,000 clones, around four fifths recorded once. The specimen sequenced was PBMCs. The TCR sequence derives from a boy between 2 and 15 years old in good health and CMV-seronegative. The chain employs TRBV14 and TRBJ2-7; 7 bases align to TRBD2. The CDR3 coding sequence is TGTGCCAGCAGCCCCCGGGACTACCGGTACGAGCAGTACTTC. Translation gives CASSPRDYRYEQYF.